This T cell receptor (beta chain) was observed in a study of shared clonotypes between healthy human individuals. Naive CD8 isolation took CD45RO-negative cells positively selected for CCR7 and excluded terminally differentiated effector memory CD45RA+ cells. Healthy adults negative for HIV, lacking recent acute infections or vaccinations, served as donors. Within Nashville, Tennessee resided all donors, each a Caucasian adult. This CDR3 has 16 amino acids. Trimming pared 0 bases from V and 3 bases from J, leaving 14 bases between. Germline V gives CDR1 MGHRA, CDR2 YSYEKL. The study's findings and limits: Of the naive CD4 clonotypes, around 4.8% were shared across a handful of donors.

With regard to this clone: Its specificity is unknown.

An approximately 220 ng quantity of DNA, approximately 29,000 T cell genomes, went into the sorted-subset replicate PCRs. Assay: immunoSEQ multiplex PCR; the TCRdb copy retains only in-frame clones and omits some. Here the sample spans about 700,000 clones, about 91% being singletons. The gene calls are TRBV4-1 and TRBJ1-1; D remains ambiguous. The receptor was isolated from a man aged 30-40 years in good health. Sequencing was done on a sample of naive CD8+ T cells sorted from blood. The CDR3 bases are TGCGCCAGCAGCCAAGAGCCCCTCGTCCTTTACACTGAAGCTTTCTTT. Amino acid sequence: CASSQEPLVLYTEAFF.